Following are 30 T cell receptor beta chains from one sample sequenced in a study of blood T cell repertoires in COVID-19. The protocol was immunoSEQ multiplex PCR, while the TCRdb copy is restricted to in-frame clones and leaves out a portion. The sample records about 190,000 clones, around 80% being singletons. Sequencing was performed on peripheral blood. These receptors were collected from a man aged 55 to 69 with acute or convalescent COVID-19.

In the case of this clone: At the DNA level, this CDR3 is encoded by other sequences in the same sample as well. The V call is TRBV9, the J call TRBJ1-4; possible D gene TRBD1, 5 bases. This CDR3 comprises 14 residues. Germline CDR1 SGDLS, CDR2 YYNGEE. V was trimmed by 2 bases and J by 7 bases, leaving 12 bases between them. The CDR3 spells CASSVGGVGEKLFF. The CDR3 bases are TGTGCCAGCAGCGTGGGAGGGGTAGGTGAAAAACTGTTTTTT. The full variable domain, in which reference TRBV9 and TRBJ1-4 provide the parts outside the CDR3, is DSGVTQTPKHLITATGQRVTLRCSPRSGDLSVYWYQQSLDQGLQFLIQYYNGEERAKGNILERFSAQQFPDLHSELNLSSLELGDSALYFCASSVGGVGEKLFFGSGTQLSVL.

This clone showed up just once. The chain has TRBV5-4 and TRBJ1-2; D might be TRBD1 (5 bases). The CDR3 has 16 residues. The V gene lost 5 bases and the J gene lost 0 bases, with 17 bases spanning the gap. CDR1 and CDR2 from the germline V gene are SGHNT and YYREEE (reference sequence). The CDR3 DNA is TGTGCCAGCAGGGTAAAAGCGCAGGGCTCTAACTATGGCTACACCTTC. It encodes CASRVKAQGSNYGYTF.

This clone was picked up a small number of times. The rearrangement joins TRBV7-2 to TRBJ1-3, with TRBD1 as a possible D gene (5 bases). The V gene's germline CDR1 is SGHTA and CDR2 FQGNSA. This CDR3 region has 14 residues. V lost 0 bases and J lost 4, with 7 bases in between. For the CDR3, the DNA is TGTGCCAGCAGCTTAGCGGAGGGGGGAAACACCATATATTTT. Its translation: CASSLAEGGNTIYF.

CDR3 loop: CASSQDLGLFPNEQFF. CDR3 bases: TGTGCCAGCAGCCAAGATTTAGGACTATTCCCCAATGAGCAGTTCTTC. The chain links TRBV3-1 (or the pseudogene TRBV3-2) to TRBJ2-1; D might be TRBD2 (6 bases). Per germline, CDR1 LGHDT and CDR2 YNNKEL (reference sequence). This CDR3 has 16 residues. V dropped 0 bases and J dropped 6 bases, with 15 bases sitting between them.

This clone was recorded only once. The chain has TRBV11-3 and TRBJ2-3; 7 bases line up with TRBD1. Germline-derived CDR1 and CDR2 are SGHNT and YENEEA. J lost 3 bases, V lost 5 bases, and 8 bases had no gene match. CDR3 size: 15 residues. The CDR3: CASSPQGVRTDTQYF. The CDR3 nucleotides are TGTGCCAGCAGCCCCCAGGGGGTGCGGACAGATACGCAGTATTTT.

The chain combines TRBV5-1 with TRBJ2-3; D is perhaps TRBD1 (5 bases). The CDR3 has 14 amino acids. Between the trimmed V and J ends, which lost 0 bases and 4 bases, there was a span of 9 bases. CDR1 SGHRS and CDR2 YFSETQ come from the germline V gene. The CDR3 nucleotides read TGCGCCAGCAGCTTGGGTCAGGGCCCAGATACGCAGTATTTT. This gives the protein CASSLGQGPDTQYF.

This clone turned up a few times. CDR3 region: CASSFVGSGQPQHF. The CDR3 DNA sequence: TGTGCCAGCAGTTTCGTGGGTTCGGGACAGCCCCAGCATTTT. V is TRBV27 and J is TRBJ1-5; D unresolved. The germline V gene has CDR1 MNHEY and CDR2 SMNVEV (reference sequence). Trimming left V 3 bases short and J 7 bases short, with 13 bases between. The CDR3 spans 14 residues.

The rearrangement uses TRBV6-2 or TRBV6-3 and TRBJ1-2; D is ambiguous. Germline V gene lookup returns CDR1 MNHEY and CDR2 SVGEGT. Trimming took off 3 bases at V and 4 bases at J, with 15 bases between the two ends. There are 15 residues in the CDR3. CDR3 coding DNA: TGTGCCAGCAGTTATTCGGGCCCGCGGGCCTATGGCTACACCTTC. As protein: CASSYSGPRAYGYTF.

The CDR3 loop is CATSREWRGEPQHF. The CDR3 DNA sequence: TGTGCCACCAGCAGAGAATGGAGGGGTGAGCCCCAGCATTTT. This chain joins TRBV15 and TRBJ1-5; a weak D match, TRBD1 (5 bases). CDR3 length: 14 residues. V was pared by 0 bases and J by 8 bases, with 11 bases between. Germline-derived CDR1 and CDR2 are LNHNV and YYDKDF (reference sequence).

The chain couples TRBV7-9 to TRBJ2-1, with TRBD1 as a possible D gene (5 bases). V lost 10 bases and J 8 bases, leaving 12 bases between the germline ends. Germline-derived CDR1 and CDR2 are SEHNR and FQNEAQ (reference sequence). The CDR3 length is 11 residues. CDR3 region: CATQGSYEQFF. CDR3 bases: TGTGCCACCCAGGGTAGCTATGAGCAGTTCTTC.

The J gene is TRBJ1-1, the V gene TRBV6-5; D uncertain. V was cut by 0 bases and J by 5 bases, with 10 bases left in between. The CDR3 is 14 residues long. The V gene's germline CDR1 is MNHEY and CDR2 SVGAGI. The CDR3 DNA sequence: TGTGCCAGCAGTTACTCGGGAGACCGAACTGAAGCTTTCTTT. It specifies CASSYSGDRTEAFF.

V usage is TRBV7-2 and J usage is TRBJ1-1, with D perhaps matching TRBD1 (5 bases). Germline lookup yields CDR1 SGHTA and CDR2 FQGNSA. This CDR3 spans 14 amino acids. V shed 3 bases and J shed 11 bases, with 19 bases lying between them. The CDR3 nucleotides read TGTGCCAGCAGCTTTGGCAGGGAATACGTTGAGGCTTTCTTT. Amino acid sequence: CASSFGREYVEAFF. The full variable domain, in which reference TRBV7-2 and TRBJ1-1 provide the parts outside the CDR3, is GAGVSQSPSNKVTEKGKDVELRCDPISGHTALYWYRQSLGQGLEFLIYFQGNSAPDKSGLPSDRFSAERTGGSVSTLTIQRTQQEDSAVYLCASSFGREYVEAFFGQGTRLTVV.

The rearrangement uses TRBV5-8 and TRBJ1-2; 8 bases fit TRBD1. This CDR3 has 16 amino acids. Germline trimming cut 2 bases from V and 4 bases from J; bases unmatched to any gene: 10. Germline-derived CDR1 and CDR2 are SGHTS and YDEGEE. The CDR3 coding sequence is TGTGCCAGCAGCTTTTTCTTAACAGGGGGTCCCTATGGCTACACCTTC. Its translation is CASSFFLTGGPYGYTF.

The genes are TRBV6-7 and TRBJ1-2; D may be TRBD1 (5 bases). TRBV6-7 qualifies as an ORF whose function is uncertain. CDR3 length: 13 residues. The V end lost 8 bases, the J end lost 8 bases, and 18 bases lay between the germline ends. This chain's CDR3 is CASPLQVPRGYTF. CDR3 DNA sequence: TGTGCCAGCCCCCTACAGGTCCCACGGGGCTACACCTTC.

The rearrangement uses TRBV11-2 and TRBJ1-5; D is unresolved. CDR1 is SGHAT, CDR2 FQNNGV, per germline. V lost 3 bases and J 4 bases, leaving 10 bases between the germline ends. This CDR3 has 14 amino acids. In DNA form, the CDR3 reads TGTGCCAGCAGCTTGATAGGAGGTAATCAGCCCCAGCATTTT. The encoded protein is CASSLIGGNQPQHF.

The chain couples TRBV2 to TRBJ2-5; 10 bases line up with TRBD2. J lost 2 bases, V lost 6 bases, and 3 bases had no gene match. In germline, CDR1 is SNHLY, CDR2 FYNNEI. CDR3 length equals 14 residues. The CDR3 region has the DNA TGTGCCAGCAGGGTAGCGGGGGGACAAGAGACCCAGTACTTC. Translating gives CASRVAGGQETQYF.

This clone has just a few counts. The rearrangement joins TRBV19 to TRBJ2-3, with 7 bases fitting TRBD2. The CDR3 length is 14 residues. The V gene end was trimmed by 4 bases and the J gene end by 4 bases; junction bases not matched to a gene: 5. Per the germline V gene, CDR1 is LNHDA and CDR2 is SQIVND (reference sequence). CDR3 sequence: CASSKWTSSDTQYF. In nucleotides, the CDR3 is TGTGCCAGTAGTAAATGGACTAGTTCAGATACGCAGTATTTT.

The chain is built from TRBV19 and TRBJ2-1; 10 nucleotides align to TRBD1. J was trimmed by 4 bases and V by 3 bases; bases with no gene match: 6. Germline CDR1 and CDR2: LNHDA and SQIVND (reference sequence). The CDR3 has 16 amino acids. The CDR3 DNA reads TGTGCCAGTAGTATTCTCGGGACAGGGGCTTACAATGAGCAGTTCTTC. Amino acids: CASSILGTGAYNEQFF. The full variable domain, completed using reference TRBV19 and TRBJ2-1, is DGGITQSPKYLFRKEGQNVTLSCEQNLNHDAMYWYRQDPGQGLRLIYYSQIVNDFQKGDIAEGYSVSREKKESFPLTVTSAQKNPTAFYLCASSILGTGAYNEQFFGPGTRLTVL.

The chain is built from TRBV19 and TRBJ1-4; the D gene is possibly TRBD1 (6 bases). The CDR3 covers 15 residues. V dropped 6 bases and J dropped 3 bases, with 14 bases sitting between them. Germline CDR1 is LNHDA and CDR2 is SQIVND (reference sequence). The CDR3 DNA reads TGTGCCAGTAGCGCGTGGACAGACGCTAATGAAAAACTGTTTTTT. Protein product: CASSAWTDANEKLFF.

This clone has a handful of counts. The chain links TRBV14 to TRBJ2-7; 9 bases line up with TRBD2. The CDR3 length is 15 residues. Per germline, CDR1 SGHDN and CDR2 FVKESK. V lost 4 bases, J lost 2 bases, and 6 bases stayed unmatched. The CDR3 loop is CASSLGPSGTYEQYF. DNA of the CDR3: TGTGCCAGCAGCCTCGGGCCTAGCGGGACCTACGAGCAGTACTTC. The full variable domain, with the rest looked up from reference TRBV14 and TRBJ2-7, is EAGVTQFPSHSVIEKGQTVTLRCDPISGHDNLYWYRRVMGKEIKFLLHFVKESKQDESGMPNNRFLAERTGGTYSTLKVQPAELEDSGVYFCASSLGPSGTYEQYFGPGTRLTVT.

This clone has only a few counts. The chain couples TRBV2 to TRBJ2-5, with D tentatively TRBD1 (7 bases). The germline gives CDR1 SNHLY, CDR2 FYNNEI. The CDR3 consists of 14 residues. Trimming removed 8 bases at V and 1 base at J, with 14 bases between. The CDR3 region has the DNA TGTGCCAGCGGAGGGGGCCTACCCCAAGAGACCCAGTACTTC. Its protein is CASGGGLPQETQYF.

There are many counts of this clone. The chain links TRBV19 to TRBJ2-7, with D possibly TRBD2 on 7 matching bases. CDR3 length: 15 amino acids. The germline V gene has CDR1 LNHDA and CDR2 SQIVND (reference sequence). Trimming removed 2 bases at V and 4 bases at J, with 15 bases between. CDR3 protein: CASSIKLQGGYEQYF. In DNA, the CDR3 is TGTGCCAGTAGTATAAAGTTACAGGGAGGGTACGAGCAGTACTTC.

The chain joins TRBV7-9 to TRBJ1-2; possible D gene TRBD1, 6 bases. Looked up from germline, CDR1 is SEHNR and CDR2 is FQNEAQ (reference sequence). The CDR3 totals 16 residues. V was cut by 5 bases and J by 4 bases, with 20 bases left in between. CDR3 region: CASSLLQGPGAYGYTF. The CDR3 DNA sequence: TGTGCCAGCAGCCTACTTCAAGGGCCAGGGGCCTATGGCTACACCTTC.

The CDR3 reads CASSLSLVATNEKLFF. The CDR3 coding sequence is TGTGCCAGCAGCTTAAGTCTAGTTGCAACTAATGAAAAACTGTTTTTT. This rearrangement joins TRBV11-2 to TRBJ1-4; the D is unclear. From germline, CDR1 is SGHAT and CDR2 FQNNGV. The CDR3 runs to 16 residues. V was pared by 2 bases and J by 0 bases, with 10 bases between.

This chain joins TRBV19 and TRBJ1-2; no firm D call. Germline V lookup: CDR1 LNHDA, CDR2 SQIVND (reference sequence). V was pared by 0 bases and J by 8 bases, with 7 bases between. This CDR3 comprises 12 residues. CDR3 amino acids: CASSIDLVGYTF. The CDR3 region has the DNA TGTGCCAGTAGTATAGACCTAGTCGGCTACACCTTC.

The chain recombines TRBV14 with TRBJ1-6; 8 positions match TRBD1. The V and J ends lost 0 bases and 10 bases, in that order; junction bases with no gene match: 20. The CDR3 spans 20 residues. Per the germline V gene, CDR1 is SGHDN and CDR2 is FVKESK. CDR3 loop: CASSQDDLGWRRGRESPLHF. CDR3 nucleotides: TGTGCCAGCAGCCAAGATGATTTGGGATGGCGCAGGGGGCGCGAATCACCCCTCCACTTT. The full variable domain, completed using reference TRBV14 and TRBJ1-6, is EAGVTQFPSHSVIEKGQTVTLRCDPISGHDNLYWYRRVMGKEIKFLLHFVKESKQDESGMPNNRFLAERTGGTYSTLKVQPAELEDSGVYFCASSQDDLGWRRGRESPLHFGNGTRLTVT.

V is TRBV6-5 and J is TRBJ2-3; 7 nucleotides line up with TRBD1. Germline V lookup: CDR1 MNHEY, CDR2 SVGAGI. V trimming: 10 bases; J trimming: 6 bases; junction bases outside the gene matches: 7. There are 12 residues in the CDR3. The CDR3 DNA follows: TGTGCCACCACAGGGGATGTGGATACGCAGTATTTT. Amino acids: CATTGDVDTQYF.

This rearrangement joins TRBV13 to TRBJ2-7; D gene unclear. Trimming removed 2 bases from V and 6 bases from J, with 8 bases in between. Germline values: CDR1 PRHDT, CDR2 FYEKMQ (reference sequence). CDR3 length equals 12 residues. The CDR3 DNA reads as TGTGCCAGCAGCTTAACACGAGGCGAGCAGTACTTC. This sequence encodes CASSLTRGEQYF.

The chain uses TRBV12-3 or TRBV12-4 and TRBJ1-6; D gene unclear. The CDR3 has 12 residues. The V end was cut by 6 bases, the J end by 7 bases, with 7 bases between. The DNA for the CDR3 is TGTGCCAGCAGGACACAGAATTCACCCCTCCACTTT. This translates into CASRTQNSPLHF.

This clone was counted a single time. This chain joins TRBV12-5 and TRBJ2-3; D possibly corresponds to TRBD1 (6 bases). The germline gives CDR1 LGHNT, CDR2 FRNRAP. V was cut by 5 bases and J by 2 bases, with 11 bases left in between. This CDR3 region has 14 residues. CDR3 coding DNA: TGTGCTAGTGGTCATACAGGGACCACAGATACGCAGTATTTT. It yields the protein CASGHTGTTDTQYF.